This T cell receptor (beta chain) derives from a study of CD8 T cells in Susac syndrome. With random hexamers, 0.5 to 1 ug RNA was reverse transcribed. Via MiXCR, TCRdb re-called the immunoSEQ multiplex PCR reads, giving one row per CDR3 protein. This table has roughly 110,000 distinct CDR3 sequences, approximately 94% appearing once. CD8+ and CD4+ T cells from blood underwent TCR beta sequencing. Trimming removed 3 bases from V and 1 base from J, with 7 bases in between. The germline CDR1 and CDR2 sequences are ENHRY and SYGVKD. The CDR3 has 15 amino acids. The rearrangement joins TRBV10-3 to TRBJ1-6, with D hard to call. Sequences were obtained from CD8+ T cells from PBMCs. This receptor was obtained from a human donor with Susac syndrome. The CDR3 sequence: CAISDEGSYNSPLHF. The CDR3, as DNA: TGTGCCATCAGTGATGAGGGTTCCTATAATTCACCCCTCCACTTT.